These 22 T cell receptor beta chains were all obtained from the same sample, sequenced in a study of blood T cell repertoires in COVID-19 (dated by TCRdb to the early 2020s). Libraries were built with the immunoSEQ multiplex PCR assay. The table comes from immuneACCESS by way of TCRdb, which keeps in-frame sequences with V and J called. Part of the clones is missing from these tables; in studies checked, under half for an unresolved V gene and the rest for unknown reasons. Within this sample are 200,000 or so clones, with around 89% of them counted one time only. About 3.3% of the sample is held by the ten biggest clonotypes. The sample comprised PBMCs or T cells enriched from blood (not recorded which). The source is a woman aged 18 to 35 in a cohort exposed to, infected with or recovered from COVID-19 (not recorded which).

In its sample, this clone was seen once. In DNA form, the CDR3 reads TGTGCCAGCAGCCCCCGATCACGGAGTGGAAACACCATATATTTT. It yields the protein CASSPRSRSGNTIYF. This chain joins TRBV3-1 (or the pseudogene TRBV3-2) and TRBJ1-3; unclear D gene. V was cut by 4 bases and J by 3 bases, with 13 bases left in between. CDR3 length: 15 residues. Germline CDR1 is LGHDT and CDR2 is YNNKEL (reference sequence).

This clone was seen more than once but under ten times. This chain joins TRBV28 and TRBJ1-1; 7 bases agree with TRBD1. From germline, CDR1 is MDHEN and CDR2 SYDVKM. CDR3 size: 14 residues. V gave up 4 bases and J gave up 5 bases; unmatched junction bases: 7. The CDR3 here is CASSYQTGRTEAFF. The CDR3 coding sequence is TGTGCCAGCAGTTACCAGACAGGGAGGACTGAAGCTTTCTTT.

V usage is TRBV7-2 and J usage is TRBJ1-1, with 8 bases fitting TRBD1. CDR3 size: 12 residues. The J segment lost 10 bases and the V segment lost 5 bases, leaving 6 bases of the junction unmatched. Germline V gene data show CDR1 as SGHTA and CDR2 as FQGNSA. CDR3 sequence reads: CASSPPQGAAFF. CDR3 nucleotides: TGTGCCAGCAGCCCCCCCCAGGGGGCAGCTTTCTTT.

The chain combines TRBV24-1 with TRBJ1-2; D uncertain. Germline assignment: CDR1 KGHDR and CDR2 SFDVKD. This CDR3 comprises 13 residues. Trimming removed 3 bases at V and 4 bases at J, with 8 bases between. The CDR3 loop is CATSDGRIYGYTF. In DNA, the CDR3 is TGTGCCACCAGTGATGGCAGGATCTATGGCTACACCTTC.

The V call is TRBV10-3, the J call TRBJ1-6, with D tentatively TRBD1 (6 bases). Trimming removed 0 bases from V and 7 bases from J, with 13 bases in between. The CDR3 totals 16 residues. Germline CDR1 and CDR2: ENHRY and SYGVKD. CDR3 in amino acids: CAISESRGGQNSPLHF. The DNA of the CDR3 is TGTGCCATCAGTGAGTCGAGAGGCGGACAGAATTCACCCCTCCACTTT.

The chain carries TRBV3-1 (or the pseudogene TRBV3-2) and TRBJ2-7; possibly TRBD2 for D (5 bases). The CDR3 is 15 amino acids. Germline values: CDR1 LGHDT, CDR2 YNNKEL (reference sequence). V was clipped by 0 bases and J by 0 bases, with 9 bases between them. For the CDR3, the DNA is TGTGCCAGCAGCCAAGATAGGACTGCCTCCTACGAGCAGTACTTC. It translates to CASSQDRTASYEQYF.

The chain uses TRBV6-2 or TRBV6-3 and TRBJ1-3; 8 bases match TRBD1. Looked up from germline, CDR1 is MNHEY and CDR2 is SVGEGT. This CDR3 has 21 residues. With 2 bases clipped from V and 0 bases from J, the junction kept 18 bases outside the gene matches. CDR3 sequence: CASSYRTGPSSGANSGNTIYF. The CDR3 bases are TGTGCCAGCAGTTACCGGACAGGGCCATCAAGCGGGGCCAACTCTGGAAACACCATATATTTT.

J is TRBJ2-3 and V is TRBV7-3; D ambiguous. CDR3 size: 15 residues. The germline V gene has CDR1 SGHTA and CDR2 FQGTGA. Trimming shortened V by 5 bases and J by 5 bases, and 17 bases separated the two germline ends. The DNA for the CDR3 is TGTGCCAGCAGCATAGCCCCGACTGCTCGAGATACGCAGTATTTT. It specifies CASSIAPTARDTQYF.

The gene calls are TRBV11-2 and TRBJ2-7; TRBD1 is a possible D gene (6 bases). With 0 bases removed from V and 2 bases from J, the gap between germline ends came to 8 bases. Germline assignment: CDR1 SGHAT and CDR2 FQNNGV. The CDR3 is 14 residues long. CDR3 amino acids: CASSLEAGAYEQYF. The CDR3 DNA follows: TGTGCCAGCAGCTTAGAGGCAGGGGCCTACGAGCAGTACTTC. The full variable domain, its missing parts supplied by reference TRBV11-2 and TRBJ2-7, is EAGVAQSPRYKIIEKRQSVAFWCNPISGHATLYWYQQILGQGPKLLIQFQNNGVVDDSQLPKDRFSAERLKGVDSTLKIQPAKLEDSAVYLCASSLEAGAYEQYFGPGTRLTVT.

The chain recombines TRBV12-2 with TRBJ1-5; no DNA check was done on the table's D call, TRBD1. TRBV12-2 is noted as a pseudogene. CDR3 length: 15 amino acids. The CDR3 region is CASRLAGAPKQPQHF. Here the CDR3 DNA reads TGTGCAAGTCGCTTAGCAGGGGCCCCTAAGCAGCCCCAGCATTTT.

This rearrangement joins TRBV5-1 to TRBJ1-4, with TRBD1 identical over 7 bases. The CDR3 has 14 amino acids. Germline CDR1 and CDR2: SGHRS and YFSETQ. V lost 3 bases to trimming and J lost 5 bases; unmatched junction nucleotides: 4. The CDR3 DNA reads TGCGCCAGCAGCTCGGGACAGAGAAATGAAAAACTGTTTTTT. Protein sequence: CASSSGQRNEKLFF.

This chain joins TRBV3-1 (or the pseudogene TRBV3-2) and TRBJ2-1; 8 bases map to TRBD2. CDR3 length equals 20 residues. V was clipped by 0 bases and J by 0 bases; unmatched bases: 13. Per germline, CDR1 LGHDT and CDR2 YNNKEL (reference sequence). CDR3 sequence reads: CASSQEYGGSGDASYNEQFF. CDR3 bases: TGTGCCAGCAGCCAAGAATATGGAGGTAGCGGGGACGCCTCCTACAATGAGCAGTTCTTC.

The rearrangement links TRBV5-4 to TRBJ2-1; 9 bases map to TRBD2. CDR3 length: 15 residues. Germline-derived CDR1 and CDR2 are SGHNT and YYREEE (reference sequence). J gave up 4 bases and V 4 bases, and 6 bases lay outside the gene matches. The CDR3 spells CASSRETSGYNEQFF. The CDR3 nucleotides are TGTGCCAGCAGCCGCGAGACTAGCGGATACAATGAGCAGTTCTTC.

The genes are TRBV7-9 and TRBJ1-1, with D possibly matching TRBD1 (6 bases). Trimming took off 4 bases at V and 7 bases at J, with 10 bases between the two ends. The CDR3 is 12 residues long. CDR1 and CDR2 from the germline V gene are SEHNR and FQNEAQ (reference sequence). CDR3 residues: CASSSQGNEAFF. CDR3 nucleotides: TGTGCCAGCAGCTCACAGGGTAATGAAGCTTTCTTT.

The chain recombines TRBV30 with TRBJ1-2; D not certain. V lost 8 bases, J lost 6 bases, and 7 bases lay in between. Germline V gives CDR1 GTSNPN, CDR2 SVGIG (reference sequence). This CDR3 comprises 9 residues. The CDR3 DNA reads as TGTGCCGGAGGGAATGGCTACACCTTC. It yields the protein CAGGNGYTF.

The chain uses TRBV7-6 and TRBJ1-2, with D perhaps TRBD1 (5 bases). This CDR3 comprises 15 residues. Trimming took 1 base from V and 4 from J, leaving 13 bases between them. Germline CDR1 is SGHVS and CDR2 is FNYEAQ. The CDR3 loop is CASSLGGLRGYGYTF. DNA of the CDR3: TGTGCCAGCAGCTTAGGGGGACTCCGGGGCTATGGCTACACCTTC.

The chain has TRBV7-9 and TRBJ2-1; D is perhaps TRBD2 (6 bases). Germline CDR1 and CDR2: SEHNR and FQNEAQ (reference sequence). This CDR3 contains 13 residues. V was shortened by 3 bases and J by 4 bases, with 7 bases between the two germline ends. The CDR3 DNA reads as TGTGCCAGCAGCTTGCTAGCGTACAATGAGCAGTTCTTC. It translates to CASSLLAYNEQFF.

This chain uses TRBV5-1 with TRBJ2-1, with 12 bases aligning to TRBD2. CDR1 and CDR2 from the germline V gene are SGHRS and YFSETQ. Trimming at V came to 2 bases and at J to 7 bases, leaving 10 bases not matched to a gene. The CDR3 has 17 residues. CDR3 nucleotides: TGCGCCAGCAGCTTCTGCAGACTAGCGGGAGATTGTAATGAGCAGTTCTTC. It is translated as CASSFCRLAGDCNEQFF.

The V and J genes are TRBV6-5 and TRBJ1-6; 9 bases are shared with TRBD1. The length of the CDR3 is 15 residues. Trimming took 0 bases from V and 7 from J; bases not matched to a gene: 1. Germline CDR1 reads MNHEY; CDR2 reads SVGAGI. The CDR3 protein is CASSYSGQGNSPLHF. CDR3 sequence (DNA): TGTGCCAGCAGTTACTCGGGACAGGGAAATTCACCCCTCCACTTT.

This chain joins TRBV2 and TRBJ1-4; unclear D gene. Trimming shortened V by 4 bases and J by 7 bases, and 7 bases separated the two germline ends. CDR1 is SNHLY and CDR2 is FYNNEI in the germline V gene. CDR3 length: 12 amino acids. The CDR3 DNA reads TGTGCCAGCAGTGCGGACTTTGAAAAACTGTTTTTT. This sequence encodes CASSADFEKLFF.

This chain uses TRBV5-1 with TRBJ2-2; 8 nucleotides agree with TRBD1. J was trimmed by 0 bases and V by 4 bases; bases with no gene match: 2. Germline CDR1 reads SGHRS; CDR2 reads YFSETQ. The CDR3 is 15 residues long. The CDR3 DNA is TGCGCCAGCAGCACGGACAGGGCGAACACCGGGGAGCTGTTTTTT. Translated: CASSTDRANTGELFF.

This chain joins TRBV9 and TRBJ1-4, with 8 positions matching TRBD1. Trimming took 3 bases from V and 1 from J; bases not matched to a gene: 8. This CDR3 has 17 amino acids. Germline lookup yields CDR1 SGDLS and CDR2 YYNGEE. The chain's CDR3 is CASSARDRRGTNEKLFF. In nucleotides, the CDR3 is TGTGCCAGCAGCGCCCGGGACAGGAGGGGAACTAATGAAAAACTGTTTTTT.